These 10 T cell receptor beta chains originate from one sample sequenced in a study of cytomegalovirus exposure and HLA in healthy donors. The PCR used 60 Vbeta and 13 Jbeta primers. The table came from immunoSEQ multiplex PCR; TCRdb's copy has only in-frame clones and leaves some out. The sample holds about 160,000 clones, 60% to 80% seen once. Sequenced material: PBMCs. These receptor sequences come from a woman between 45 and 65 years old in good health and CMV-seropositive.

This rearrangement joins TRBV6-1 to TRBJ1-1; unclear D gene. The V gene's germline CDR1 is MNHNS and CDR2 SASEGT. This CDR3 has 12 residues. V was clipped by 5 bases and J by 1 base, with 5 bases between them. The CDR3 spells CASSPRNTEAFF. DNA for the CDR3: TGTGCCAGCAGTCCTCGGAACACTGAAGCTTTCTTT.

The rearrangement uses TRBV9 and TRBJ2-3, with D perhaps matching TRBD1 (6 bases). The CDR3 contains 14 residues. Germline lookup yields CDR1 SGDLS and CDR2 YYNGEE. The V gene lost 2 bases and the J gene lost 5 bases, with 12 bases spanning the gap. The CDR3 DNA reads TGTGCCAGCAGCGTGTGGGGGCAGGGAGATACGCAGTATTTT. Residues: CASSVWGQGDTQYF.

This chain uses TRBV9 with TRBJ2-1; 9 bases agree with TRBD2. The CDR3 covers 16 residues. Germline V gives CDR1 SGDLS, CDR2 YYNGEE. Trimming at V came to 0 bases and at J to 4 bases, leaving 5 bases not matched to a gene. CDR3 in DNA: TGTGCCAGCAGCGTAGGCGGGAGGGCCCATTACAATGAGCAGTTCTTC. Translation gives CASSVGGRAHYNEQFF. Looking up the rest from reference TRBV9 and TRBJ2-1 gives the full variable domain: DSGVTQTPKHLITATGQRVTLRCSPRSGDLSVYWYQQSLDQGLQFLIQYYNGEERAKGNILERFSAQQFPDLHSELNLSSLELGDSALYFCASSVGGRAHYNEQFFGPGTRLTVL.

The CDR3 loop reads CASSLAGLVQGTEAFF. In DNA, the CDR3 is TGCGCCAGCAGCTTGGCCGGGTTAGTACAGGGGACTGAAGCTTTCTTT. The gene calls are TRBV5-1 and TRBJ1-1; 7 positions match TRBD1. Germline V gene sequence: CDR1 SGHRS, CDR2 YFSETQ. Trimming removed 0 bases from V and 5 bases from J; junction bases left unmatched: 10. CDR3 size: 16 residues.

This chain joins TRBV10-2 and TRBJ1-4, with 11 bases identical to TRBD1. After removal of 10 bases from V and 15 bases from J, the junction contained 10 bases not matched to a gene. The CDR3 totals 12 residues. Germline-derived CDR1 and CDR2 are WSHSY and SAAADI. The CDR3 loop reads CATGQGARFVFF. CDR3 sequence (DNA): TGCGCCACCGGACAGGGGGCAAGGTTTGTGTTTTTT.

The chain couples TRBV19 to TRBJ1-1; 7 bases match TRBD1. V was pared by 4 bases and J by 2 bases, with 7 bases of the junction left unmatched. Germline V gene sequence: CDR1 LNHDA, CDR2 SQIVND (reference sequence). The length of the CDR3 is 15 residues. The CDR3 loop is CASSRTGQTNTEAFF. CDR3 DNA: TGTGCCAGTAGTAGGACGGGACAGACCAACACTGAAGCTTTCTTT.

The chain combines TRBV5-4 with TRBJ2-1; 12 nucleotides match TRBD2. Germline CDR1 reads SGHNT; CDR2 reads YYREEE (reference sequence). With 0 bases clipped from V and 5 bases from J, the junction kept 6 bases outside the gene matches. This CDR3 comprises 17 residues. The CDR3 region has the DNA TGTGCCAGCAGCTTGGGGACTAGCGGGGCTATAAACAATGAGCAGTTCTTC. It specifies CASSLGTSGAINNEQFF.

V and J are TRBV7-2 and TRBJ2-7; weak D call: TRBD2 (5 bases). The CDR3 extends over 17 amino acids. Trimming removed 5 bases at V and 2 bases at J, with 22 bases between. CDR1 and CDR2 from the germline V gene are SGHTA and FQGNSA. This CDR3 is CASSQDPPGLLPYEQYF. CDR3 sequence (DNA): TGTGCCAGCAGCCAAGACCCACCCGGACTCCTTCCCTACGAGCAGTACTTC.

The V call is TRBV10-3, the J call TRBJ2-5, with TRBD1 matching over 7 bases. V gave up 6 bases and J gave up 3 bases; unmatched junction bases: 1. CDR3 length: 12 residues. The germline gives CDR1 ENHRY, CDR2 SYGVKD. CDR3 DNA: TGTGCCATCAGGGGGACAGAAGAGACCCAGTACTTC. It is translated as CAIRGTEETQYF.

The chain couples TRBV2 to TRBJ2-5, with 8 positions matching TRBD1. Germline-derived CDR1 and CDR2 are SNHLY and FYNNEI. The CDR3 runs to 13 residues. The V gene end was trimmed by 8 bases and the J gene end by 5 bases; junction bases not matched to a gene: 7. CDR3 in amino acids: CASEPDRGETQYF. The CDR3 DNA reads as TGTGCCAGCGAGCCTGACAGGGGCGAGACCCAGTACTTC.